This T cell receptor beta chain is from a study of shared clonotypes between healthy human individuals. The repertoire was sequenced with immunoSEQ multiplex PCR; TCRdb's copy has only in-frame clones and lacks some. Found here are 2 million to 3 million clones, 80% to 95% of them singletons; the top ten hold about 0.34%. Comments on this clone: Its target is not known.

General study points: Across a few donors, naive CD4 shared approximately 4.5%, naive CD8 more than 3%, memory CD4 2.3%, memory CD8 roughly 0.37%. Naive subsets generally exceeded memory subsets in estimated richness.

Trimming left V 7 bases short and J 5 bases short, with 11 bases between. The CDR3 runs to 12 residues. Germline V gene data show CDR1 as MNHEY and CDR2 as SVGAGI. The sequenced sample was naive CD4+ T cells from PBMCs. Described subset: CD45RA+ positively selected. The rearrangement links TRBV6-5 to TRBJ1-2; no definite D call. This receptor was identified in a man younger than 35 in good health. Some clones in this sample may be carry-over from other donors' samples. In DNA, the CDR3 is TGTGCCAGCACGACGGGAGGATATGGCTACACCTTC. Residues: CASTTGGYGYTF.